The source of this T cell receptor beta chain is a study of sequential checkpoint blockade in melanoma. Here immunoSEQ multiplex PCR was the method, and the copy in TCRdb shows in-frame clones only, minus some. The data hold over 8,000 clones, with roughly 63% observed a single time. Treatment noted: randomized to nivolumab then ipilimumab (arm A) or the reverse (arm B). Trimming took off 5 bases at V and 2 bases at J, with 27 bases between the two ends. The CDR3 covers 19 residues. Germline V gene data show CDR1 as MDHEN and CDR2 as SYDVKM. The V gene is TRBV28, the J gene TRBJ2-5, with D perhaps TRBD2 (6 bases). Sequenced here: CD8+ T cells sorted from blood (inferred from file names), sampled from a patient given nivolumab and ipilimumab in sequence. This clonotype was obtained from a human donor with melanoma. CDR3 protein: CASSTGLLSGFGRQETQYF. The CDR3 region has the DNA TGTGCCAGCAGTACCGGCCTTTTGAGCGGGTTTGGCAGACAAGAGACCCAGTACTTC.